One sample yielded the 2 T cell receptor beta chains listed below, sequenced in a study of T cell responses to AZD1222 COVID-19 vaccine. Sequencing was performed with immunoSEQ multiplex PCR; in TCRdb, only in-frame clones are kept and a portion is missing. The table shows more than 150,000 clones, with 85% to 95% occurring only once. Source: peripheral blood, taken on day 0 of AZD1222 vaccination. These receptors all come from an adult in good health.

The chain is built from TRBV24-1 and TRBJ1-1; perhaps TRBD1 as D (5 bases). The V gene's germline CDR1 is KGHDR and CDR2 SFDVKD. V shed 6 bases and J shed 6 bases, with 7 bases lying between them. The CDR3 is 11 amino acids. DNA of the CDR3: TGTGCCACCAGTAGGGGAGCTGAAGCTTTCTTT. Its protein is CATSRGAEAFF.

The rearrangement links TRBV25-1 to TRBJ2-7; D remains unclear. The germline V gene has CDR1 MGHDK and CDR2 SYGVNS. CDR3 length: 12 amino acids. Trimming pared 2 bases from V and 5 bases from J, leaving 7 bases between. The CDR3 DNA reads TGTGCCAGCAGTGAAGGCGCGAACGAGCAGTACTTC. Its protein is CASSEGANEQYF.